This T cell receptor beta chain comes out of a study of blood T cells in healthy people across ages (dated by TCRdb to between 2014 and 2016). About the full investigation: In model experiments, roughly one uniquely barcoded TCR beta cDNA molecule per two T cells was captured by template switching. Two additional independent replicas of 1 million unique cDNA reads from the same blood draw were analyzed for two donors (one aged 18 to 29 and one aged 80 or older). Donors of different ages were randomly distributed across sequencing lanes to avoid experimental bias. The donors were divided into four age groups: young (average roughly 15 years), middle-aged (approximately 39), aged (around 67) and long-lived (around 80). Using deep sequencing normalized with unique cDNA molecular identifiers, the study measured how TCR beta repertoire diversity changes with age.

What the authors observed across the whole study: The percentage of naive T cells measured by flow cytometry correlated strongly with observed TCR beta diversity. Compared with the aged group, the long-lived group had more naive CD4+ T cells, fewer expanded clones and increased TCR diversity, suggesting age selection. Because profiling used bulk unsorted PBMCs, naive and antigen-experienced compartments could not be compared conclusively. As age increased, observed TCR beta diversity per million T cells dropped in a roughly linear way, and a significant reduction was already evident by age 40. The CMV infection status of donors was not known, potentially confounding age-related changes in expanded clonotypes. Total diversity estimates from one million sequenced T cells were considered lower bounds and underestimates.

Libraries were prepared through 5' RACE. The sample was run on an Illumina HiSeq 2500. A second PCR of about 7 to 12 cycles was run with a J-beta primer mix and a sample-barcoded 5' primer. Each TCR beta cDNA molecule received a unique molecular identifier from a template-switch 5' adaptor carrying 12 random nucleotides. Each sample yielded at least 2.5 million CDR3-containing paired-end reads. The Mint cDNA synthesis kit, primed by a TRBC-specific oligonucleotide, was used to synthesize first-strand cDNA from all RNA. All cDNA was treated with uracil-DNA glycosylase and then went through a first 18-cycle PCR with the universal primers M1SS and BC2_uni_R. Per the source publication's procedure: For normalization, 1 million high-quality reads were randomly selected from each sample, with every read carrying a distinct molecular identifier. Reads sharing molecular identifiers were discarded rather than binned into consensus sequences. MiTCR, run with a Q25 quality threshold and the strictest error-elimination algorithm, handled CDR3 identification, clonotype clustering and error correction. Lower-bound total TCR beta diversity was estimated with a nonparametric unseen species model using Euler transformation. Through fastp at Q25 and MiXCR, TCRdb rebuilt clones from the public reads, retaining in-frame beta chains. Rows merge per CDR3 protein into single entries with the most common DNA and genes. These V and J calls originate from TCRdb's pipeline instead of the authors' own analysis. The sample table records about 1,400,000 distinct CDR3 sequences; roughly 45% of these occur just once. The ten largest make up 7.9% of the sample.

Systemically healthy Caucasian individuals from Russia, some 40 in total and aged about 6 to 100 years, were included as donors. Each donor gave ten milliliters of peripheral blood, drawn into EDTA-treated Vacutainer tubes. Ficoll-Paque density-gradient centrifugation was used to isolate PBMCs, with at least 6 million per sample. Trizol reagent was used to extract total RNA from PBMCs, with at least 5.5 micrograms per sample. For every donor, an aliquot of PBMCs went through flow cytometry to measure the percentages of naive CD45RAhigh/CD27high T cells. V loses 3 bases, J loses 2 bases, and the germline ends lie 11 bases apart. In the germline V gene, CDR1 corresponds to MDHEN and CDR2 to SYDVKM. From cysteine to phenylalanine, the CDR3 is 14 amino acids long. Of the read, only the CDR3 DNA is kept; its 42 bases are in frame from base 1. On this clonotype itself: Its antigen is not yet known. No much larger clone is present one base from it, and per-base qualities are unavailable.

The chain joins TRBV28 to TRBJ2-7; no D segment can be confidently identified. This TCR was sampled from a woman aged 18-35 years in good health. The sample consisted of blood. The DNA sequence is given as TGTGCCAGCAGTTTCGCTACACCCGCCTACGAGCAGTACTTC. The resulting protein is CASSFATPAYEQYF.